This TCR beta chain was captured in a study of T cell responses to AZD1222 COVID-19 vaccine. As concerns this clone: Its antigen is unidentified.

Germline loops: CDR1 MNHEY, CDR2 SVGAGI. The CDR3 has 15 amino acids. J was trimmed by 1 base and V by 2 bases; bases with no gene match: 0. This table comes from immunoSEQ multiplex PCR, and its TCRdb copy is limited to in-frame clones, with some not included. This table has about 150,000 clones, under 95% appearing once. Second-dose timings of about 4 or about 12 weeks were pooled. Study results and caveats: It should be noted that donors were predominantly white British and more often female, and clonal diversity was possibly underestimated. Mapped onto spike, vaccine-associated CD4 TCRs spanned it and were dominant at 160-218 and 743-854. Repertoires were sampled only after the peak T cell response.

This TCR derives from an adult who received the AZD1222 COVID-19 vaccine. Sequences were derived from peripheral blood, sampled 28 days after the second AZD1222 dose. The chain links TRBV6-5 to TRBJ2-1; 9 bases line up with TRBD1. CDR3 in amino acids: CASSYDRGSYNEQFF. The DNA for the CDR3 is TGTGCCAGCAGTTACGACAGGGGGTCCTACAATGAGCAGTTCTTC.